One and the same sample provided the 30 T cell receptor beta chains below, sequenced in a study of T cells in Graves' hyperthyroidism and ophthalmopathy (dated by TCRdb to between 2018 and 2020). The library came from multiplex PCR. TCRdb records Illumina HiSeq 2000 as the sequencer. The TCR beta CDR3 regions were amplified from the RNA transcripts. For the first round of RT-PCR on the TCR CDR3, the HTBI primer set was used together with the Qiagen OneStep RT-PCR kit. TCRdb reworked the public reads: Q25 trimming with fastp, MiXCR clone assembly, productive beta chains retained. Each entry is one CDR3 protein sequence, shown with its most common DNA and genes. Recorded for this sample are approximately 640,000 distinct CDR3 sequences; 40% to 55% of them occurred a single time. About 7% of the sample rests with the top ten. Material for sequencing was peripheral blood or thyroid tissue (not recorded which). All receptors derive from an adult man with Graves' disease, either hyperthyroidism or ophthalmopathy (not recorded which).

This clonotype has at least ten counts. The V and J genes are TRBV15 and TRBJ1-5, with 8 bases lining up with TRBD1. Germline CDR1 is LNHNV and CDR2 is YYDKDF (reference sequence). The CDR3 runs 13 residues. Losses at the gene ends were 10 bases for V and 4 bases for J; bases not matched to a gene: 6. Here the CDR3 reads CASSDRDNQPQHF. The CDR3 DNA is TGTGCCAGCTCGGACAGGGATAATCAGCCCCAGCATTTT.

This clonotype was seen more than once but under ten times. The chain couples TRBV20-1 to TRBJ2-5, with TRBD1 matching 10 bases. Trimming cost V 3 bases and J 7 bases; bases outside gene matches: 2. Germline lookup yields CDR1 DFQATT and CDR2 SNEGSKA (reference sequence). This CDR3 is 12 amino acids long. The CDR3 sequence: CSASRTGGTQYF. The CDR3 bases are TGCAGTGCTAGCCGGACAGGGGGGACCCAGTACTTC.

This clonotype was detected ten times or more. The rearrangement links TRBV29-1 to TRBJ1-1, with D uncertain. The CDR3 length is 11 residues. The ends were cut back, 7 bases at V and 1 base at J, with 7 bases in the middle. Germline V gene data show CDR1 as SQVTM and CDR2 as ANQGSEA. CDR3 sequence: CSALENTEAFF. The CDR3 nucleotides are TGCAGCGCGCTCGAGAACACTGAAGCTTTCTTT.

Of note for this clonotype: A read error may account for a junction end that differs from germline. V and J are TRBV2 and TRBJ2-2; tentatively, D is TRBD2 (5 bases). CDR3 length equals 14 residues. The germline gives CDR1 SNHLY, CDR2 FYNNEI. DNA for the CDR3: TGTGCCAGCAGTTACTCCTCGCCTTCCGGGGAGCTGCTTTTT. Translating gives CASSYSSPSGELLF.

The chain recombines TRBV29-1 with TRBJ1-2, with D tentatively TRBD1 (6 bases). Germline CDR1 reads SQVTM; CDR2 reads ANQGSEA. The CDR3 runs to 11 residues. The ends were cut back, 6 bases at V and 9 bases at J, with 14 bases in the middle. CDR3 in amino acids: CSVGQSASYTF. DNA of the CDR3: TGCAGCGTAGGACAGTCCGCGAGCTACACCTTC.

This clonotype was seen a few times. The rearrangement links TRBV5-1 to TRBJ2-5; D might be TRBD2 (6 bases). The V gene lost 1 base and the J gene lost 4 bases, with 11 bases spanning the gap. Germline CDR1 SGHRS, CDR2 YFSETQ. The CDR3 consists of 14 residues. In DNA, the CDR3 is TGCGCCAGCAGCTTGCGGGGGTGGGGAGAGACCCAGTACTTC. Translation: CASSLRGWGETQYF. Full variable domain (rest looked up from reference TRBV5-1 and TRBJ2-5): KAGVTQTPRYLIKTRGQQVTLSCSPISGHRSVSWYQQTPGQGLQFLFEYFSETQRNKGNFPGRFSGRQFSNSRSEMNVSTLELGDSALYLCASSLRGWGETQYFGPGTRLLVL.

This rearrangement joins TRBV7-9 to TRBJ1-2, with 7 bases lining up with TRBD1. From germline, CDR1 is SEHNR and CDR2 FQNEAQ (reference sequence). V lost 8 bases and J lost 11; bases outside the gene matches: 11. The CDR3 contains 12 residues. The CDR3 reads CASSLPTGQYTF. CDR3 DNA: TGTGCCAGCTCACTCCCGACAGGGCAATACACCTTC. Looking up the rest from reference TRBV7-9 and TRBJ1-2 gives the full variable domain: DTGVSQNPRHKITKRGQNVTFRCDPISEHNRLYWYRQTLGQGPEFLTYFQNEAQLEKSRLLSDRFSAERPKGSFSTLEIQRTEQGDSAMYLCASSLPTGQYTFGSGTRLTVV.

The rearrangement uses TRBV10-3 and TRBJ1-1, with 8 bases that match TRBD1. The CDR3 has 15 amino acids. Trimming took 2 bases from V and 6 from J; bases not matched to a gene: 8. Germline V gene lookup returns CDR1 ENHRY and CDR2 SYGVKD. CDR3 amino acids: CAISEDRGVGSEAFF. The CDR3 DNA is TGTGCCATCAGTGAGGACAGGGGCGTGGGCTCTGAAGCTTTCTTT.

The J gene is TRBJ1-6, the V gene TRBV9; D not certain. Deletions cut 3 bases from V and 10 bases from J, with 17 bases between. There are 15 residues in the CDR3. Germline V lookup: CDR1 SGDLS, CDR2 YYNGEE. The CDR3 region has the DNA TGTGCCAGCAGCGAGGTTCTGTCAGGAAACTCACCCCTCCACTTT. This translates into CASSEVLSGNSPLHF.

This clonotype was counted only a few times. V usage is TRBV20-1 and J usage is TRBJ2-7; 8 nucleotides align to TRBD1. CDR1 DFQATT and CDR2 SNEGSKA come from the germline V gene (reference sequence). Trimming removed 0 bases from V and 3 bases from J; junction bases left unmatched: 7. CDR3 length: 15 residues. This CDR3 reads CSARDRTGLDYEQYF. DNA of the CDR3: TGCAGTGCTAGAGATAGGACAGGGTTAGACTACGAGCAGTACTTC.

Turning to this clonotype: It may be a read error: a sequence one base away is much more abundant. This chain uses TRBV12-3 or TRBV12-4 with TRBJ2-5; possible D gene TRBD2, 6 bases. The V end lost 6 bases, the J end lost 5 bases, and 19 bases lay between the germline ends. The CDR3 consists of 15 residues. This chain's CDR3 is CASSHPLGAGETQYF. Here the CDR3 DNA reads TGTGCCAGCAGCCACCCACTCGGGGCGGGGGAGACCCAGTACTTC.

This clonotype has only a few counts. An end of the junction differs from the germline gene, which may be a read error. The chain is built from TRBV2 and TRBJ1-1, with unresolved D. The CDR3 has 13 amino acids. Germline CDR1 is SNHLY and CDR2 is FYNNEI. This CDR3 is CASSQMQNAEAFF. The CDR3 DNA follows: TGTGCCAGCAGCCAGATGCAGAACGCTGAAGCTTTCTTT.

V usage is TRBV29-1 and J usage is TRBJ2-7; 9 bases align to TRBD1. Unmatched junction bases numbered 3, after V lost 8 bases and J lost 1 base. The germline V gene encodes CDR1 SQVTM and CDR2 ANQGSEA. The CDR3 has 12 amino acids. The CDR3 DNA is TGCAGCCACGGGACAGGGTCCTACGAGCAGTACTTC. Translation gives CSHGTGSYEQYF.

This clonotype was counted a few times. The V gene is TRBV13, the J gene TRBJ2-7; 7 bases agree with TRBD2. Germline V CDR1 and CDR2: PRHDT, FYEKMQ (reference sequence). This CDR3 is 12 amino acids long. V dropped 6 bases and J dropped 7; count of bases not matched to a gene: 6. CDR3: CASRGGQGEQYF. The CDR3 DNA follows: TGTGCCAGCAGGGGAGGGCAGGGAGAGCAGTACTTC.

This clonotype occurred a few times. The chain joins TRBV10-3 to TRBJ1-1; tentative D call: TRBD1 (6 bases). Per germline, CDR1 ENHRY and CDR2 SYGVKD. The ends were cut back, 0 bases at V and 4 bases at J, with 12 bases in the middle. CDR3 length: 15 residues. CDR3 residues: CAISESGGGATEAFF. The CDR3 bases are TGTGCCATCAGTGAGTCGGGAGGGGGGGCCACTGAAGCTTTCTTT.

This clonotype was recorded many times. The chain combines TRBV7-2 with TRBJ2-7; no reliable D call. The germline CDR1 and CDR2 sequences are SGHTA and FQGNSA. V was cut by 3 bases and J by 4 bases, with 10 bases left in between. The CDR3 contains 13 residues. CDR3 DNA sequence: TGTGCCAGCAGCTTGCTGCGACCTTACGAGCAGTACTTC. Its protein is CASSLLRPYEQYF.

On this clonotype: A much more abundant neighbour one base away suggests this may be a read error. The CDR3 DNA reads as TGTGCCAGCAGCTTCCGACAGGGGTGGTACGAGCAGTACTTC. This sequence encodes CASSFRQGWYEQYF. The chain links TRBV5-1 to TRBJ2-7, with TRBD1 matching 8 bases. Germline CDR1 and CDR2: SGHRS and YFSETQ. The CDR3 runs to 14 residues.

V is TRBV24-1 and J is TRBJ2-5; D gene unclear. The ends were cut back, 0 bases at V and 5 bases at J, with 9 bases in the middle. The V gene's germline CDR1 is KGHDR and CDR2 SFDVKD. This CDR3 region has 14 residues. The DNA for the CDR3 is TGTGCCACCAGTGATTTGAAGGGTACCGAGACCCAGTACTTC. Its protein is CATSDLKGTETQYF.

The chain combines TRBV6-5 with TRBJ1-3, with a tentative D call TRBD1 (5 bases). CDR1 is MNHEY and CDR2 is SVGAGI in the germline V gene. V lost 0 bases and J lost 0, with 15 bases in between. This CDR3 is 18 amino acids long. The CDR3 region has the DNA TGTGCCAGCAGTTACTCGGGGGGAGGGAGAAGCTCTGGAAACACCATATATTTT. This gives the protein CASSYSGGGRSSGNTIYF.

The rearrangement joins TRBV20-1 to TRBJ1-1, with D hard to call. This CDR3 contains 10 residues. V was clipped by 2 bases and J by 11 bases, with 9 bases between them. Germline-derived CDR1 and CDR2 are DFQATT and SNEGSKA (reference sequence). The CDR3 DNA sequence: TGCAGTGCTAGACAGGTGTCCGCTTTCTTT. Protein sequence: CSARQVSAFF.

This clonotype has just a few counts. This chain uses TRBV7-9 with TRBJ1-1; D gene uncertain. Germline V gives CDR1 SEHNR, CDR2 FQNEAQ (reference sequence). The V end lost 6 bases, the J end lost 6 bases, and 17 bases lay between the germline ends. The CDR3 loop spans 14 amino acids. The CDR3 region is CASRIPGLTPEAFF. The CDR3 nucleotides read TGTGCCAGCAGAATACCGGGGTTGACGCCTGAAGCTTTCTTT.

The chain has TRBV29-1 and TRBJ2-5; D possibly corresponds to TRBD2 (6 bases). Trimming removed 6 bases from V and 2 bases from J, with 13 bases in between. Germline CDR1 is SQVTM and CDR2 is ANQGSEA. The CDR3 consists of 13 residues. CDR3 sequence reads: CSVRGGVQETQYF. For the CDR3, the DNA is TGCAGCGTCCGCGGAGGGGTACAAGAGACCCAGTACTTC.

The chain is built from TRBV7-2 and TRBJ1-3, with TRBD1 matching over 10 bases. J lost 2 bases, V lost 5 bases, and 9 bases had no gene match. Germline V lookup: CDR1 SGHTA, CDR2 FQGNSA. CDR3 length: 17 amino acids. As DNA, the CDR3 is TGTGCCAGCAGCCAACCGGACAGGGGGGAGACTGGAAACACCATATATTTT. Translation: CASSQPDRGETGNTIYF. Looking up the rest from reference TRBV7-2 and TRBJ1-3 gives the full variable domain: GAGVSQSPSNKVTEKGKDVELRCDPISGHTALYWYRQSLGQGLEFLIYFQGNSAPDKSGLPSDRFSAERTGGSVSTLTIQRTQQEDSAVYLCASSQPDRGETGNTIYFGEGSWLTVV.

This clonotype has more than one count but fewer than ten. The chain is built from TRBV20-1 and TRBJ1-2; D unresolved. Deletions cut 6 bases from V and 5 bases from J, with 19 bases between. In germline, CDR1 is DFQATT, CDR2 SNEGSKA (reference sequence). This CDR3 is 14 amino acids long. Written as DNA, the CDR3 is TGCAGTGCCAGTACTGCCAGTAATGGTTATGGCTACACCTTC. This codes for CSASTASNGYGYTF.

On this clonotype: One junction end disagrees with the germline gene, perhaps due to a read error. This chain connects TRBV2 to TRBJ1-6, with 7 bases matching TRBD1. CDR1 and CDR2 (germline): SNHLY, FYNNEI. The CDR3 sequence is 12 residues long. CDR3 amino acids: CARQGTGSPLHF. In nucleotides, the CDR3 is TGCGCCCGACAGGGTACGGGATCACCCCTCCACTTT.

This clonotype was found many times. This chain uses TRBV7-9 with TRBJ2-5; TRBD2 matches 7 bases. Per germline, CDR1 SEHNR and CDR2 FQNEAQ (reference sequence). After removal of 1 base from V and 0 bases from J, the junction contained 2 bases not matched to a gene. The CDR3 consists of 15 residues. This CDR3 is CASSLVRGDQETQYF. The CDR3 DNA reads as TGTGCCAGCAGCTTAGTTCGGGGGGACCAAGAGACCCAGTACTTC.

The genes are TRBV7-6 and TRBJ1-4; TRBD1 might be the D (6 bases). V lost 5 bases to trimming and J lost 6 bases, with 16 bases between them. Looked up from germline, CDR1 is SGHVS and CDR2 is FNYEAQ. This CDR3 is 15 amino acids long. The CDR3 nucleotides read TGTGCCAGCAGCGCGTCAGCAGGGGAAGATGAAAAACTGTTTTTT. As protein: CASSASAGEDEKLFF. The full variable domain, in which reference TRBV7-6 and TRBJ1-4 provide the parts outside the CDR3, is GAGVSQSPRYKVTKRGQDVALRCDPISGHVSLYWYRQALGQGPEFLTYFNYEAQQDKSGLPNDRFSAERPEGSISTLTIQRTEQRDSAMYRCASSASAGEDEKLFFGSGTQLSVL.

This clonotype was observed a single time. The chain is built from TRBV6-1 and TRBJ1-2; tentative D call: TRBD1 (6 bases). The CDR3 has 16 residues. V was pared by 6 bases and J by 6 bases, with 23 bases between. The V gene's germline CDR1 is MNHNS and CDR2 SASEGT. The CDR3 nucleotides read TGTGCCAGCAGCGTTGCCCGAACAGGGAGTGATGATGGCTACACCTTC. It yields the protein CASSVARTGSDDGYTF.

The chain employs TRBV5-6 and TRBJ1-2, with TRBD1 as a possible D gene (5 bases). The CDR3 loop spans 14 amino acids. Germline V gene data show CDR1 as SGHDT and CDR2 as YYEEEE. V gave up 4 bases and J gave up 2 bases, with 12 bases separating them. The CDR3 nucleotides read TGTGCCAGCAGCGGGGGAGGTTCCAACTATGGCTACACCTTC. Its protein is CASSGGGSNYGYTF.

A remark on this clonotype: It may be a read error: a sequence one base away is much more abundant. V gene TRBV20-1 combines with J gene TRBJ2-5, with D possibly TRBD1 on 6 matching bases. CDR1 DFQATT and CDR2 SNEGSKA come from the germline V gene (reference sequence). The CDR3 loop spans 14 amino acids. The CDR3 is CSARVAGVTEAQYF. CDR3 bases: TGCAGTGCTAGAGTCGCAGGGGTGACAGAGGCCCAGTACTTC.